This paragraph reports one T cell receptor (beta chain). What it binds is unknown. This record belongs to a study of T cell repertoires in cytomegalovirus infection. Study information: Recently identified HLA-C-restricted CMV epitopes and well-studied HLA-B-restricted CMV epitopes were used by the study. A matching HLA type, together with CMV infection, was signaled by public TCR beta signatures.

General study findings and limits: The ex vivo response was dominated by HLA-C-restricted CMV-specific TCR beta clonotypes.

The CDR3 runs 15 residues. V was pared by 1 base and J by 7 bases, with 15 bases between. Germline-derived CDR1 and CDR2 are SGHRS and YFSETQ. TCRdb independently ran MiXCR on the reads; one entry per CDR3 protein. The sample records about 180,000 distinct CDR3 sequences, approximately 21% being singletons. The rearrangement joins TRBV5-1 to TRBJ1-5; D perhaps matches TRBD1 (6 bases). The sample in question was CD8+ T cells from cultured PBMCs, obtained from culture after CMV antigen stimulation. This sequence originates from a human donor in good health (CMV status not recorded). Some clones in this sample may be carry-over from other donors' samples. CDR3 DNA sequence: TGCGCCAGCAGCTTGAGAGGGGGACCCGGGCAGCCCCAGCATTTT. Amino acids: CASSLRGGPGQPQHF.